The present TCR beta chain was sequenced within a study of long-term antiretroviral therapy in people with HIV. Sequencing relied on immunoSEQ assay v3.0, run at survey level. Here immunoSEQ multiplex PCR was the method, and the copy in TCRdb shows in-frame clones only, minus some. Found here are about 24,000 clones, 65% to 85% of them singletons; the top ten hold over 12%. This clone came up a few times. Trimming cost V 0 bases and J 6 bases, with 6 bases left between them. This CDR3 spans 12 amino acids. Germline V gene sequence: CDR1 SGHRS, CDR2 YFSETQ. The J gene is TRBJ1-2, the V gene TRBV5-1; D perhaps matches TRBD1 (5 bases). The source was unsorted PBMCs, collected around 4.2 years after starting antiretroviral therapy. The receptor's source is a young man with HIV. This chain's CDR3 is CASSLVGDGYTF. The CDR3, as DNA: TGCGCCAGCAGCTTGGTAGGGGATGGCTACACCTTC.